Listed below are T cell receptor beta chains from one sample, sequenced in a study of control samples from healthy donors and cancer patients. TCRdb's copy holds only in-frame clones and misses some; the assay was immunoSEQ multiplex PCR. This table has 120,000 or so clones, more than 70% appearing once. The sequenced sample consisted of blood. The receptors originated from a man aged 55-75 years in good health. Each CDR3 is given with its conserved first and last residue. The D gene is left open where the match is weak. Clone size is not always given. Where it is, it says once, few, many or a class for expanded clones.

v_gene	j_gene	abundance	d_gene	CDR3aa	CDR3nt
TRBV15	TRBJ2-3	.	TRBD1	CATSRPRQGTDTQYF	TGTGCCACCAGCAGACCAAGACAGGGGACAGATACGCAGTATTTT
TRBV6-5	TRBJ1-1	once	.	CASRVQMNTEAFF	TGTGCCAGCAGGGTCCAGATGAACACTGAAGCTTTCTTT
TRBV19	TRBJ2-5	.	.	CASSTGGWGETQYF	TGTGCCAGTAGTACTGGGGGGTGGGGAGAGACCCAGTACTTC
TRBV7-2	TRBJ1-6	few	.	CASSLESSYNSPLHF	TGTGCCAGCAGCTTAGAAAGCTCCTATAATTCACCCCTCCACTTT
TRBV9	TRBJ2-3	.	.	CASSDRKGGTLLDTQYF	TGTGCCAGCAGCGACCGGAAAGGGGGGACCCTGCTAGATACGCAGTATTTT
TRBV7-8	TRBJ2-6	.	.	CASSLEGLLASGANVLTF	TGTGCCAGCAGCTTAGAAGGCCTCTTGGCCTCTGGGGCCAACGTCCTGACTTTC
TRBV19	TRBJ1-6	.	.	CASVSSSGSYNSPLHF	TGTGCCAGTGTCTCATCATCAGGCTCCTATAATTCACCCCTCCACTTT
TRBV7-8	TRBJ2-7	.	TRBD1	CASSLMTGSGYEQYF	TGTGCCAGCAGCCTGATGACAGGGTCCGGCTACGAGCAGTACTTC
TRBV7-3	TRBJ2-3	once	.	CASRDTPADTQYF	TGTGCCAGCAGGGACACACCGGCAGATACGCAGTATTTT
TRBV18	TRBJ2-1	.	TRBD2	CASSPPVGGGLSYNEQFF	TGTGCCAGCTCACCACCGGTCGGCGGGGGGCTCTCCTACAATGAGCAGTTCTTC
TRBV28	TRBJ1-1	.	.	CASSFTPRTEAFF	TGTGCCAGCAGTTTCACACCCCGGACTGAAGCTTTCTTT
TRBV7-2	TRBJ2-1	.	.	CASSVTELRVF	TGTGCCAGCAGTGTTACGGAACTAAGGGTCTTC
TRBV2	TRBJ1-5	.	TRBD1	CASSGQGLSNQPQHF	TGTGCCAGCAGTGGACAGGGTTTGAGCAATCAGCCCCAGCATTTT
TRBV9	TRBJ1-4	.	.	CASSVGEGMADEKLFF	TGTGCCAGCAGCGTGGGGGAAGGGATGGCTGATGAAAAACTGTTTTTT
TRBV5-1	TRBJ2-7	.	.	CASSPGGMQSQYF	TGCGCCAGCAGCCCCGGTGGGATGCAGAGTCAGTACTTC
TRBV25-1	TRBJ1-3	.	.	CACERTSLVSSGNTIYF	TGTGCCTGCGAACGGACCTCTCTTGTAAGCTCTGGAAACACCATATATTTT
TRBV2	TRBJ1-2	.	.	CASSEEENYGYTF	TGTGCCAGCAGTGAAGAAGAGAACTATGGCTACACCTTC
TRBV7-6	TRBJ2-7	.	.	CASSPTLQNYEQYF	TGTGCCAGCAGCCCCACCCTCCAGAACTACGAGCAGTACTTC
TRBV7-8	TRBJ2-3	.	.	CASSFTGPDTQYF	TGTGCCAGCAGCTTCACAGGGCCAGATACGCAGTATTTT
TRBV5-5	TRBJ2-6	.	.	CASSLGLLSGANVLTF	TGTGCCAGCAGCTTGGGCTTACTCTCTGGGGCCAACGTCCTGACTTTC
TRBV18	TRBJ1-5	.	.	CASSPGDSNQPQHF	TGTGCCAGCTCACCGGGGGATAGCAATCAGCCCCAGCATTTT
TRBV19	TRBJ1-4	.	TRBD1	CASSSEIRDRDNEKLFF	TGTGCCAGTAGTTCCGAGATCCGGGACAGGGATAATGAAAAACTGTTTTTT
TRBV11-2	TRBJ2-1	.	.	CASSLGRDSSGYYEQFF	TGTGCCAGCAGCTTAGGACGGGACTCCTCTGGGTACTATGAGCAGTTCTTC
TRBV24-1	TRBJ2-2	.	TRBD1	CATSDHIGQVNTGELFF	TGTGCCACCAGTGACCATATAGGACAGGTTAACACCGGGGAGCTGTTTTTT
TRBV4-1	TRBJ1-3	.	TRBD1	CASSQGQQGARSVGNTIYF	TGCGCCAGCAGCCAAGGACAGCAGGGGGCTAGGTCAGTTGGAAACACCATATATTTT
TRBV24-1	TRBJ1-5	.	.	CATSTGVQPQHF	TGTGCCACCAGTACGGGGGTTCAGCCCCAGCATTTT
TRBV30	TRBJ1-2	.	.	CAWSPTTDFLNYGYTF	TGTGCCTGGAGTCCCACTACCGACTTCCTGAACTATGGCTACACCTTC
TRBV21-1	TRBJ1-5	.	.	CAFPGQPYSNQPQHF	TGTGCCTTCCCGGGACAGCCTTATAGCAATCAGCCCCAGCATTTT
TRBV7-2	TRBJ2-7	.	.	CASSSLLDSYEQYF	TGTGCCAGCAGCTCCTTACTAGACTCCTACGAGCAGTACTTC
TRBV5-1	TRBJ1-2	.	.	CASSPSPDGYGYTF	TGCGCCAGCAGCCCTTCGCCCGACGGATATGGCTACACCTTC
TRBV4-1	TRBJ2-7	.	TRBD1	CASSQAATGFDEQYF	TGCGCCAGCAGCCAAGCCGCGACAGGGTTTGACGAGCAGTACTTC